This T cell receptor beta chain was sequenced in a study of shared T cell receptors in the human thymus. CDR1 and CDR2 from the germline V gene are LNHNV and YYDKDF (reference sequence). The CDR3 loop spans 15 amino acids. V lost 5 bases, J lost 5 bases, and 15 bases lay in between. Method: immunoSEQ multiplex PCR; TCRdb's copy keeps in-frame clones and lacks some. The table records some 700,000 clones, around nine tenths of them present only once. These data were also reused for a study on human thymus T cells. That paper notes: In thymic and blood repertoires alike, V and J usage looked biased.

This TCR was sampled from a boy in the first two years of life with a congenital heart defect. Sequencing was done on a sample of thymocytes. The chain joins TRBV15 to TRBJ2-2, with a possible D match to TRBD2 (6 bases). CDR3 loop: CATSVTGGDTGELFF. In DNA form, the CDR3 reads TGTGCCACCAGCGTCACAGGAGGGGATACCGGGGAGCTGTTTTTT.